This T cell receptor beta chain emerged from a study of cytomegalovirus exposure and HLA in healthy donors. Looking at the study overall: Roughly 80 million unique TCRs from HLA-typed donors were held in an early data release. Whole-study results and caveats: There were several of the most significant clusters that appeared linked to common viral pathogens in a later analysis. In a later analysis, productive TCRs from donors in an Asian-associated ancestry cluster reportedly carried fewer N-insertions than the cohort mean. No immune exposure information besides CMV serostatus was available.

As concerns this clone: Its antigen is undetermined.

Trimming at V came to 3 bases and at J to 5 bases, leaving 9 bases not matched to a gene. Per the germline V gene, CDR1 is SGDLS and CDR2 is YYNGEE. CDR3 length: 18 residues. Primers: 60 Vbeta forward and 13 Jbeta reverse. Profiling relied on immunoSEQ multiplex PCR, and the TCRdb table lists in-frame clones only, not all of them. The sample shows some 270,000 clones, around nine tenths of them seen only once. The chain recombines TRBV9 with TRBJ2-2; 14 nucleotides match TRBD2. Sequenced: PBMCs. The clonotype comes from a girl aged 2-10 years in good health and CMV-seronegative. The CDR3, as DNA: TGTGCCAGCAGCGACATGACTAGCGGGGGGGCGGAAACCGGGGAGCTGTTTTTT. Translated: CASSDMTSGGAETGELFF.